This T cell receptor beta chain is drawn from a study of cytomegalovirus exposure and HLA in healthy donors. Sequencing was performed with immunoSEQ multiplex PCR; in TCRdb, only in-frame clones are kept and a portion is missing. The data show about 160,000 clones, around 85% seen once. Findings of the study overall: High sensitivity and specificity were reportedly achieved when the classifier diagnosed cytomegalovirus status. Overall, about 160 TCR beta chains were annotated as cytomegalovirus-associated. Among TCR sequences, most were rare, though some public TCRs appeared in many donors.

About this clone: Antigen unknown.

Germline V gene sequence: CDR1 GTSNPN, CDR2 SVGIG (reference sequence). The CDR3 runs to 11 residues. The V and J ends lost 6 bases and 8 bases respectively, with 10 bases between them. Sequenced input: PBMCs. V is TRBV30 and J is TRBJ1-4; possibly TRBD1 for D (5 bases). The TCR originated in a woman under 40 in good health and CMV-seronegative. The CDR3 DNA sequence: TGTGCCTGTATGGACAAAGAAAAACTGTTTTTT. It translates to CACMDKEKLFF.